These T cell receptor beta chains were read from a single sample in a study of blood T cell repertoires in COVID-19. Data came from immunoSEQ multiplex PCR; TCRdb stores just in-frame clones and leaves some out. The sample lists 150,000 to 200,000 clones, under 85% occurring once. The source material was peripheral blood. These receptors were taken from a woman aged 70 to 79 with COVID-19, enrolled during active disease. CDR3s include the opening cysteine and the closing phenylalanine or tryptophan. The D gene is left open where the match is weak. Clone size is stated in some rows and not others, as once, few, many or a class when expanded.

D,V,size,J,CDR3,DNA
.,TRBV24-1,.,TRBJ2-3,CATSDLAFDTQYF,TGTGCCACCAGTGACCTAGCGTTCGATACGCAGTATTTT
.,TRBV27,.,TRBJ2-7,CASSFLSAGGGEQYF,TGTGCCAGCAGTTTCCTCTCGGCAGGAGGTGGCGAGCAGTACTTC
.,TRBV4-1,.,TRBJ1-2,CASSQVGEVYGYTF,TGCGCCAGCAGCCAAGTAGGGGAGGTCTATGGCTACACCTTC
.,TRBV28,.,TRBJ2-1,CASSLPDWREQFF,TGTGCCAGCAGTTTGCCGGACTGGCGAGAGCAGTTCTTC
.,TRBV27,.,TRBJ2-3,CASSPYRADTQYF,TGTGCCAGCAGTCCCTACAGGGCAGATACGCAGTATTTT
TRBD1,TRBV5-1,.,TRBJ1-6,CASTGTEGPDSPLHF,TGCGCCAGCACGGGGACAGAAGGACCCGATTCACCCCTCCACTTT
.,TRBV6-6,.,TRBJ1-1,CASSYAGGVWTEAFF,TGTGCCAGCAGTTACGCGGGGGGGGTGTGGACTGAAGCTTTCTTT
.,TRBV19,.,TRBJ2-5,CASSPGGGRETQYF,TGTGCCAGTAGTCCCGGTGGGGGCCGAGAGACCCAGTACTTC
.,TRBV7-2,once,TRBJ2-1,CASSLGPLRGQFF,TGTGCCAGCAGCTTAGGTCCCCTCAGGGGGCAGTTCTTC
.,TRBV2,once,TRBJ1-3,CASSANRGNTIYF,TGTGCCAGCAGTGCAAACAGGGGAAACACCATATATTTT
.,TRBV5-1,.,TRBJ2-1,CASSSGTKYNEQFF,TGCGCCAGCAGCTCGGGGACAAAATACAATGAGCAGTTCTTC
TRBD2,TRBV10-3,.,TRBJ2-7,CAISETSGTYEQYF,TGTGCCATCAGTGAGACTAGCGGCACCTACGAGCAGTACTTC
.,TRBV4-3,once,TRBJ1-2,CASSKNIGSFNYGYTF,TGCGCCAGCAGCAAAAATATTGGCAGTTTTAACTATGGCTACACCTTC
.,TRBV14,.,TRBJ2-1,CASSLPRVDYNEQFF,TGTGCCAGCAGCCTGCCCAGGGTGGACTACAATGAGCAGTTCTTC
TRBD1,TRBV6-5,.,TRBJ1-6,CASARTGYYSPLHF,TGTGCCAGCGCCCGGACAGGATATTATTCACCCCTCCACTTT
TRBD1,TRBV14,.,TRBJ1-1,CASSQEDRGWAEAFF,TGTGCCAGCAGCCAAGAAGACAGGGGATGGGCTGAAGCTTTCTTT
.,TRBV2,.,TRBJ2-4,CASTLESMSKNIQYF,TGTGCCAGCACCCTCGAATCCATGAGCAAAAACATTCAGTACTTC
.,TRBV5-1,.,TRBJ2-4,CASSLVQGGGNIQYF,TGCGCCAGCAGCTTGGTTCAGGGAGGCGGAAACATTCAGTACTTC
.,TRBV4-3,.,TRBJ2-5,CASSQDYAAGETQYF,TGCGCCAGCAGCCAAGATTATGCGGCGGGTGAGACCCAGTACTTC
TRBD1,TRBV18,.,TRBJ2-7,CASSPGTGYEQYF,TGTGCCAGCTCACCAGGGACAGGGTACGAGCAGTACTTC
.,TRBV7-2,.,TRBJ2-3,CASSSPGLSTDTQYF,TGTGCCAGCAGCTCCCCGGGACTCAGCACAGATACGCAGTATTTT
TRBD2,TRBV7-9,.,TRBJ2-1,CASSLLRLAEQFF,TGTGCCAGCAGCCTTCTACGACTAGCGGAGCAGTTCTTC
.,TRBV6-5,.,TRBJ1-6,CASSYRGGNSPLHF,TGTGCCAGCAGTTACCGAGGGGGAAATTCACCCCTCCACTTT
.,TRBV6-5,.,TRBJ1-6,CASTIRQAPISPLHF,TGTGCCAGCACCATCAGACAGGCACCCATTTCACCCCTCCACTTT
.,TRBV6-2/TRBV6-3,.,TRBJ1-1,CASSWTRTNTEAFF,TGTGCCAGCAGCTGGACTCGGACGAACACTGAAGCTTTCTTT
TRBD2,TRBV19,.,TRBJ2-3,CASRRTSSSTDTQYF,TGTGCCAGTAGAAGGACTAGCAGTAGCACAGATACGCAGTATTTT
.,TRBV10-3,.,TRBJ2-2,CAISGLGGAKTGELFF,TGTGCCATCAGCGGTCTGGGGGGGGCTAAAACCGGGGAGCTGTTTTTT
.,TRBV5-1,few,TRBJ1-1,CASSLSDLNTEAFF,TGCGCCAGCAGTCTGTCTGACTTGAACACTGAAGCTTTCTTT
.,TRBV5-1,.,TRBJ1-4,CASSFGLAQGGEKLFF,TGCGCCAGCAGCTTTGGGCTTGCACAGGGAGGGGAAAAACTGTTTTTT
.,TRBV2,.,TRBJ1-5,CASSEGQISNQPQHF,TGTGCCAGCAGTGAAGGGCAGATATCGAATCAGCCCCAGCATTTT
TRBD2,TRBV29-1,.,TRBJ2-2,CSVDAGTSGRVGELFF,TGCAGCGTTGACGCCGGGACTAGCGGGAGGGTTGGGGAGCTGTTTTTT
TRBD1,TRBV27,.,TRBJ1-1,CASSPDRGNTEAFF,TGTGCCAGCAGCCCAGACAGGGGGAACACTGAAGCTTTCTTT
.,TRBV6-5,.,TRBJ1-2,CASRPTGGYGYTF,TGTGCCAGCAGGCCGACGGGGGGTTATGGCTACACCTTC
TRBD1,TRBV5-5,.,TRBJ2-1,CASSLDRGRSYNEQFF,TGTGCCAGCAGCTTGGACAGGGGAAGATCCTACAATGAGCAGTTCTTC
.,TRBV28,.,TRBJ1-5,CASGPGGTDNQPQHF,TGTGCCAGCGGCCCAGGAGGGACGGACAATCAGCCCCAGCATTTT
TRBD1,TRBV29-1,.,TRBJ1-2,CSVEAGDRNPYGYTF,TGCAGCGTTGAAGCAGGGGACAGAAATCCTTATGGCTACACCTTC
.,TRBV4-3,.,TRBJ2-7,CASSQVFGLRYEQYF,TGCGCCAGCAGCCAAGTCTTCGGACTACGCTACGAGCAGTACTTC
.,TRBV18,.,TRBJ2-7,CASSPQQGSSDEQYF,TGTGCCAGCTCACCACAACAGGGCTCCTCCGACGAGCAGTACTTC
.,TRBV30,.,TRBJ1-5,CAWSVRSGGNQPQHF,TGTGCCTGGAGTGTAAGGTCCGGGGGCAATCAGCCCCAGCATTTT
.,TRBV7-9,.,TRBJ1-3,CAAPEGSSGNTIYF,TGTGCCGCTCCAGAGGGCAGCTCTGGAAACACCATATATTTT
TRBD1,TRBV27,.,TRBJ2-7,CASTTAGTAIYEQYF,TGTGCCAGCACCACAGCCGGGACAGCGATCTACGAGCAGTACTTC
TRBD2,TRBV5-1,.,TRBJ2-7,CASSLVTSGSYEQYF,TGCGCCAGCAGCTTGGTGACTAGCGGCTCCTACGAGCAGTACTTC